This TCR beta chain was profiled in a study of blood T cell repertoires in COVID-19. Study details: Collection of acute and convalescent COVID-19 samples took place in the United States, Italy and Spain. PBMCs, B-cell-depleted T cells, or T cells were the source of the cDNA or gDNA that made up the material.

Study processing details: Amplification of reference gene primers provided the estimated nucleated cell counts. Sequencing used immunoSEQ multiplex PCR; TCRdb keeps in-frame clones, though not all of them. D and trimming were read from the DNA, whereas the V and J calls and clone size are those reported in that table. The data contain around 30,000 clones, 89% of them singletons. This sequence originates from a middle-aged woman with active or convalescent COVID-19. Material for sequencing was peripheral blood.

In DNA, the CDR3 is TGTGCCAGCAGCTCGCGGGGGAGCGCTTACGAGCAGTACTTC. Protein sequence: CASSSRGSAYEQYF. The chain combines TRBV5-4 with TRBJ2-7, with 7 bases identical to TRBD2. Looked up from germline, CDR1 is SGHNT and CDR2 is YYREEE (reference sequence). V lost 3 bases and J lost 4; bases outside the gene matches: 7. This CDR3 has 14 residues.